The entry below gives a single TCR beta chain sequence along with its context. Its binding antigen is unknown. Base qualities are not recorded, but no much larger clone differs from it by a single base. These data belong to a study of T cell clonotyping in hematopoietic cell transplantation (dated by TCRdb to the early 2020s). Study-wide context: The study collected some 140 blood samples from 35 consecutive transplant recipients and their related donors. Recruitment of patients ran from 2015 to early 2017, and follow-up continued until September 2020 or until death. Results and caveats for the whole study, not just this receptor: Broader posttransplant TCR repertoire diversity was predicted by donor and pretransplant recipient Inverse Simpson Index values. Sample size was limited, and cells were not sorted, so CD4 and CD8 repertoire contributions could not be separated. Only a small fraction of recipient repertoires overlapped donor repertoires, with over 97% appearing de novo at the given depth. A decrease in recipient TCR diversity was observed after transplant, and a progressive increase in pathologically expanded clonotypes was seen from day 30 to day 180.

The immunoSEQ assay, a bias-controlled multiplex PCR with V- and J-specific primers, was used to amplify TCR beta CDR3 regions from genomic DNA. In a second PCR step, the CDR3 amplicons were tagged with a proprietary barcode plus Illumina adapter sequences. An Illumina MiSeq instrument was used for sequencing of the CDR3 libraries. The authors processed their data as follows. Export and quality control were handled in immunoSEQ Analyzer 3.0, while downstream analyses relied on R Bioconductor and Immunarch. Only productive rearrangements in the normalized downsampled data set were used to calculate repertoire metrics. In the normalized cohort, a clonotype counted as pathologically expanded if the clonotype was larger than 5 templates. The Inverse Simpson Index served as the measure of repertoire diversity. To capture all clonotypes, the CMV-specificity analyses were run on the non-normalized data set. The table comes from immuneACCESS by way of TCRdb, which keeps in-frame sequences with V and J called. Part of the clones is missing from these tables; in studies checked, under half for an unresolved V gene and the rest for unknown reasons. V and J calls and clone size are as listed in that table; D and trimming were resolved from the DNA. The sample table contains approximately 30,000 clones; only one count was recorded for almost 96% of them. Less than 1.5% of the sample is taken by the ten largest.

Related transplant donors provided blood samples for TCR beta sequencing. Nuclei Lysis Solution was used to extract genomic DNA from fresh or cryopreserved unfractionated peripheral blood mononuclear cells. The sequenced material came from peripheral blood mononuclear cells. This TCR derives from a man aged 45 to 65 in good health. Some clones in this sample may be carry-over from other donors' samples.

The CDR3: CASSLARSGNSGNTIYF. The DNA is as follows: TGTGCCAGCAGCTTAGCGCGGTCAGGGAACTCTGGAAACACCATATATTTT. The sequence joins TRBV7-2 to TRBJ1-3; the D gene is perhaps TRBD1, from 5 matching bases. Looking up the germline V gene yields CDR1 SGHTA and CDR2 FQGNSA. Trimming at the junction amounts to 0 bases on V and 0 bases on J, and the germline ends lie 12 bases apart. The cysteine opens and the phenylalanine closes a CDR3 of 17 amino acids. Only the CDR3 DNA stays, 51 bases, in frame from base 1.